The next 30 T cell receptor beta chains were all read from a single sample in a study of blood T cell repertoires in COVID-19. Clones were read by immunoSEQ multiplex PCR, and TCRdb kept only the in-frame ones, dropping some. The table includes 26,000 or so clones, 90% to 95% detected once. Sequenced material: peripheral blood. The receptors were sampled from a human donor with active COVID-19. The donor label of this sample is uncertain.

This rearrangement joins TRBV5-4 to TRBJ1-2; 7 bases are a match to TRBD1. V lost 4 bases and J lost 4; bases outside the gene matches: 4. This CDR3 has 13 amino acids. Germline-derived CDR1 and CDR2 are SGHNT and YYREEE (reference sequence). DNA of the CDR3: TGTGCCAGCAGCCCATGGGACAGCTATGGCTACACCTTC. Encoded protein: CASSPWDSYGYTF. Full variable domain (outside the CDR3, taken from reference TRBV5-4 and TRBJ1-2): ETGVTQSPTHLIKTRGQQVTLRCSSQSGHNTVSWYQQALGQGPQFIFQYYREEENGRGNFPPRFSGLQFPNYSSELNVNALELDDSALYLCASSPWDSYGYTFGSGTRLTVV.

CDR3 amino acids: CASSLVREGEQYF. CDR3 DNA sequence: TGTGCCAGCAGCTTGGTCAGGGAGGGCGAGCAGTACTTC. The chain couples TRBV7-2 to TRBJ2-7; 7 bases line up with TRBD2. The V gene end was trimmed by 3 bases and the J gene end by 6 bases; junction bases not matched to a gene: 5. Germline CDR1 and CDR2: SGHTA and FQGNSA. CDR3 length equals 13 residues.

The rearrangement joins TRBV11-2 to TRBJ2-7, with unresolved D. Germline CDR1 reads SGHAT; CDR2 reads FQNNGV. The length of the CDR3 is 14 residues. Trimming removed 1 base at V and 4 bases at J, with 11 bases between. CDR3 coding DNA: TGTGCCAGCAGCTTAGTAAGACAAGCATACGAGCAGTACTTC. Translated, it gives CASSLVRQAYEQYF.

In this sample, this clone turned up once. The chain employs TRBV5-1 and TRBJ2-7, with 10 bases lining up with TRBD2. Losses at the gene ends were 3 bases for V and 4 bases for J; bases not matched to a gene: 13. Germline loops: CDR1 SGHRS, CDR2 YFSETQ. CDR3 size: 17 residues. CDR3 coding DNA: TGCGCCAGCAGCTGGGGATGGGGTTCTAGCGGGAGTTACGAGCAGTACTTC. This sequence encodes CASSWGWGSSGSYEQYF.

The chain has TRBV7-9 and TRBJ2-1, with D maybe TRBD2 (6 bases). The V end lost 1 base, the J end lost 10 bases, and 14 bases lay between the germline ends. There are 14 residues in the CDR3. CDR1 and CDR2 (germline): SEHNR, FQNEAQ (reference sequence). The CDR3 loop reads CASSLGNLGLEQFF. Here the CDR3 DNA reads TGTGCCAGCAGCTTAGGCAATCTTGGACTAGAGCAGTTCTTC.

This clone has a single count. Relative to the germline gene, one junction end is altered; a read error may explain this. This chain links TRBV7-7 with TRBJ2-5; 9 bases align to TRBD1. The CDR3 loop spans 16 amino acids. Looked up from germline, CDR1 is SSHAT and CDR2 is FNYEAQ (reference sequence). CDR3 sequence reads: CASSLHRGHGGETQYF. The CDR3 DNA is TGTGCTAGCAGCTTGCACAGGGGGCATGGCGGGGAGACCCAGTACTTC.

The CDR3 DNA reads as TGTGCCAGCAGCTTAGTTATAGGGGAAAGAGAGACCCAGTACTTC. It codes for CASSLVIGERETQYF. The J gene is TRBJ2-5, the V gene TRBV7-2; perhaps TRBD1 as D (5 bases). Trimming left V 1 base short and J 4 bases short, with 13 bases between. CDR3 length: 15 residues. The germline gives CDR1 SGHTA, CDR2 FQGNSA.

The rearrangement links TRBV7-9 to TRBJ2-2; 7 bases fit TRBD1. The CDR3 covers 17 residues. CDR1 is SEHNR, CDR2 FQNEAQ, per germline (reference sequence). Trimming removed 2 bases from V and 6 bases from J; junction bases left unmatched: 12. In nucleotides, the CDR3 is TGTGCCAGCAGCTTACGGGACAGTAGGGTAATCGCCGGGGAGCTGTTTTTT. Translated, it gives CASSLRDSRVIAGELFF.

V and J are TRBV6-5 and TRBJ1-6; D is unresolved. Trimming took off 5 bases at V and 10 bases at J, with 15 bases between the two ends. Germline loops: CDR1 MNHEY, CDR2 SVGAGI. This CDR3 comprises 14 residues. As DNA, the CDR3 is TGTGCCAGCAGTCCCACCTCGGGAGGATCACCCCTCCACTTT. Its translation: CASSPTSGGSPLHF.

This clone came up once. In DNA form, the CDR3 reads TGTGCCAGCAGCTTACCAGGGCCGGTCACTGAAGCTTTCTTT. Residues: CASSLPGPVTEAFF. The chain uses TRBV5-4 and TRBJ1-1, with D perhaps matching TRBD1 (5 bases). From germline, CDR1 is SGHNT and CDR2 YYREEE (reference sequence). The V gene lost 2 bases and the J gene lost 4 bases, with 12 bases spanning the gap. The CDR3 is made up of 14 amino acids.

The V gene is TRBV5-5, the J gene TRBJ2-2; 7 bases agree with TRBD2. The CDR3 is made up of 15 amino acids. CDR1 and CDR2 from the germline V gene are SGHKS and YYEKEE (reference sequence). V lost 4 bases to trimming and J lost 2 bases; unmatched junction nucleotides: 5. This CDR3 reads CASSLGGLNTGELFF. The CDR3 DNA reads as TGTGCCAGCAGCCTGGGAGGGCTAAACACCGGGGAGCTGTTTTTT.

The CDR3 is CASSLLTAGVYNEQFF. The CDR3 nucleotides read TGCGCCAGCAGCTTACTGACAGCGGGAGTCTACAATGAGCAGTTCTTC. The chain combines TRBV5-1 with TRBJ2-1, with 8 nucleotides matching TRBD2. Trimming at V came to 2 bases and at J to 3 bases, leaving 7 bases not matched to a gene. Per germline, CDR1 SGHRS and CDR2 YFSETQ. The CDR3 contains 16 residues.

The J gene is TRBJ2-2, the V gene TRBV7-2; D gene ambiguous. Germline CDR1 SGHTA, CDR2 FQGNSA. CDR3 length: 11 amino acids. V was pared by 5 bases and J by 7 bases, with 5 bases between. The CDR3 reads CASSANGELFF. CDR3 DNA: TGTGCCAGCAGCGCTAACGGGGAGCTGTTTTTT.

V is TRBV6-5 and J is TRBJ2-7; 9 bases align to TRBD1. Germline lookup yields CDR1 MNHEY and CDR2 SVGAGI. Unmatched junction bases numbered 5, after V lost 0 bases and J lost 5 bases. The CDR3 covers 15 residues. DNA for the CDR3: TGTGCCAGCAGTTACTCGGGACAGGGTCTGCACGAGCAGTACTTC. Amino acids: CASSYSGQGLHEQYF.

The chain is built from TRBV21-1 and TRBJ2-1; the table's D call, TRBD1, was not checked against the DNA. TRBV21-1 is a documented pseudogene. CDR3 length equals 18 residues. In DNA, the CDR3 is TGTGCCAGCAGCAAAGGCCTGGGACAGGGGCCCTCCTACAATGAGCAGTTCTTC. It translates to CASSKGLGQGPSYNEQFF.

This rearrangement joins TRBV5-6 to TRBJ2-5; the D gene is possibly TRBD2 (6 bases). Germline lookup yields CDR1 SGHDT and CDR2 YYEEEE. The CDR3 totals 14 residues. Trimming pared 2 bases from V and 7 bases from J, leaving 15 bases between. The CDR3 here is CASSLRGSDGTQYF. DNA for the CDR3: TGTGCCAGCAGCTTACGGGGGAGTGACGGGACCCAGTACTTC.

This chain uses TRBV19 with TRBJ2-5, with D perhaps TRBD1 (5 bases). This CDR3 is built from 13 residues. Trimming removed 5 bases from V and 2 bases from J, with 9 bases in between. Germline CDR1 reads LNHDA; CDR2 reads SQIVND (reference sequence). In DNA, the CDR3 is TGTGCCAGTAGTCACGGACATCAAGAGACCCAGTACTTC. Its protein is CASSHGHQETQYF.

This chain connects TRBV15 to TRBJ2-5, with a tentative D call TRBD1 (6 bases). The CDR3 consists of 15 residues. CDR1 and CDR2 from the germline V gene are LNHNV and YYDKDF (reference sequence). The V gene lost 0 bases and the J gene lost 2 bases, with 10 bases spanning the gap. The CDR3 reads CATSRDTGQQETQYF. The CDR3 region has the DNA TGTGCCACCAGCAGAGATACAGGACAGCAAGAGACCCAGTACTTC.

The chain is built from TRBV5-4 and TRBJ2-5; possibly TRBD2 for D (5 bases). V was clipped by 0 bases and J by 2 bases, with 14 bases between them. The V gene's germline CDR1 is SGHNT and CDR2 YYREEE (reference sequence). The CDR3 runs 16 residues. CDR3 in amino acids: CASSLVTSGLQETQYF. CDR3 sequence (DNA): TGTGCCAGCAGCTTGGTAACGAGCGGCCTTCAAGAGACCCAGTACTTC.

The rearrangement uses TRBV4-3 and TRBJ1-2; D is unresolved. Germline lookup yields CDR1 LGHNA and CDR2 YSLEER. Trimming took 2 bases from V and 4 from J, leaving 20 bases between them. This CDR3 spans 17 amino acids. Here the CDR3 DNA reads TGCGCCAGCAGCCAAACGGACGTACGGGGATCGATCTATGGCTACACCTTC. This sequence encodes CASSQTDVRGSIYGYTF.

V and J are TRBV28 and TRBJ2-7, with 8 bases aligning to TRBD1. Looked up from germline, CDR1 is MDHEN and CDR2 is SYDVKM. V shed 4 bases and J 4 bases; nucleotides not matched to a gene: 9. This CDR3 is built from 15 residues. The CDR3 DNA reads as TGTGCCAGCAGTTCCCTGACAGGGGTCCCGTACGAGCAGTACTTC. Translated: CASSSLTGVPYEQYF.

CDR3 DNA sequence: TGTGCCAGCAGTTTATATAGCGGGAGTTTTACCGGGGAGCTGTTTTTT. It is translated as CASSLYSGSFTGELFF. The chain couples TRBV28 to TRBJ2-2, with TRBD2 matching 9 bases. Germline lookup yields CDR1 MDHEN and CDR2 SYDVKM. This CDR3 contains 16 residues. After removal of 1 base from V and 5 bases from J, the junction contained 5 bases not matched to a gene.

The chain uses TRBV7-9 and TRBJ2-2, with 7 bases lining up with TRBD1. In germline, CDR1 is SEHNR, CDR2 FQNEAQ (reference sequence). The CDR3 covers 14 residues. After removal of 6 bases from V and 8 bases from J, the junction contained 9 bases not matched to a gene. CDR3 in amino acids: CASRKTNRGGELFF. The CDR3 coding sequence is TGTGCCAGCAGGAAAACAAACAGGGGTGGGGAGCTGTTTTTT.

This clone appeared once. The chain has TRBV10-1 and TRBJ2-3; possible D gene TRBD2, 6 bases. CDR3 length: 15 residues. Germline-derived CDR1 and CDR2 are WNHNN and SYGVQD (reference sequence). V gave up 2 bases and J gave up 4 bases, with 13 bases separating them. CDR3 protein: CASSEGGRPPDTQYF. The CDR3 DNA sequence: TGCGCCAGCAGTGAGGGAGGGAGGCCCCCAGATACGCAGTATTTT.

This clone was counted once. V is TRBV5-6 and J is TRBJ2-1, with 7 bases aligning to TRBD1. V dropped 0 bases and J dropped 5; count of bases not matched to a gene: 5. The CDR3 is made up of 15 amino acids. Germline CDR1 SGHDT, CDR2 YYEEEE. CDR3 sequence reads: CASSLVRTGHNEQFF. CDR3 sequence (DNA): TGTGCCAGCAGCTTGGTGCGGACAGGTCACAATGAGCAGTTCTTC.

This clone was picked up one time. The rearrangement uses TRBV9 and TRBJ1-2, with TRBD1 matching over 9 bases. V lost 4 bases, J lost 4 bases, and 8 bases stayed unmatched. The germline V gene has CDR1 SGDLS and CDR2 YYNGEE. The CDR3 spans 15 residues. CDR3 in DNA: TGTGCCAGCAGCAAAGGGGACAGGGTCGTCTATGGCTACACCTTC. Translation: CASSKGDRVVYGYTF.

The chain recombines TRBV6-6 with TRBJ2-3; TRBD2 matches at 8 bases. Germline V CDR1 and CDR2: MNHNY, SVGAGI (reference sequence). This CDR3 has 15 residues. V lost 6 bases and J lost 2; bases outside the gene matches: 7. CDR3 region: CASSAGTRITDTQYF. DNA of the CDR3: TGTGCCAGCAGCGCCGGGACTAGGATCACAGATACGCAGTATTTT.

The CDR3 bases are TGTGCCAGCAGCGCGGGACAGGGGAAAGGCAATCAGCCCCAGCATTTT. It encodes CASSAGQGKGNQPQHF. This chain links TRBV27 with TRBJ1-5; the match to TRBD1 covers 10 bases. V shed 6 bases, J shed 2 bases, and the junction held 7 bases outside the gene matches. Germline V gene lookup returns CDR1 MNHEY and CDR2 SMNVEV (reference sequence). The length of the CDR3 is 16 residues.

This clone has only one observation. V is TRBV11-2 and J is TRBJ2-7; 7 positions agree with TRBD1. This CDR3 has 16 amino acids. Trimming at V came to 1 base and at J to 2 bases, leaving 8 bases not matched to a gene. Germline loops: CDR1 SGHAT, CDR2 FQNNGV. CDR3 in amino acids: CASSLGPDRATYEQYF. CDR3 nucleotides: TGTGCCAGCAGCTTAGGACCTGACAGGGCCACCTACGAGCAGTACTTC.

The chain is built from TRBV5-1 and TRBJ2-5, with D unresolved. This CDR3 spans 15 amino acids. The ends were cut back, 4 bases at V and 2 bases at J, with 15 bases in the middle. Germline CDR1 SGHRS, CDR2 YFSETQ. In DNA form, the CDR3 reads TGCGCCAGCAGCCTAAGATCGGGTTCACAAGAGACCCAGTACTTC. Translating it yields CASSLRSGSQETQYF.